The T cell receptor beta chain under discussion was sequenced for a study of response to subunit inactivated influenza vaccine. General study points: Authors suggested few new T cells are recruited by each seasonal influenza vaccination.

Per the germline V gene, CDR1 is SGHRS and CDR2 is YFSETQ. J gave up 4 bases and V 4 bases, and 8 bases lay outside the gene matches. CDR3 length: 15 residues. Using its own MiXCR run on the RT-PCR reads, TCRdb lists one record per CDR3 protein. Among roughly 520,000 distinct CDR3 sequences, about 25% were seen once, and the ten largest hold approximately 1.9%. This clonotype was detected ten times or more. Antigen: not known. The V call is TRBV5-1, the J call TRBJ2-1, with TRBD1 matching over 7 bases. The clonotype originates from a man over 45 who received an inactivated influenza vaccine. The sample here was CD4+ T cells sorted from PBMCs, taken about 5 days after vaccination. DNA for the CDR3: TGCGCCAGCAGCATCGGGACAGCCAATTACAATGAGCAGTTCTTC. This encodes CASSIGTANYNEQFF.